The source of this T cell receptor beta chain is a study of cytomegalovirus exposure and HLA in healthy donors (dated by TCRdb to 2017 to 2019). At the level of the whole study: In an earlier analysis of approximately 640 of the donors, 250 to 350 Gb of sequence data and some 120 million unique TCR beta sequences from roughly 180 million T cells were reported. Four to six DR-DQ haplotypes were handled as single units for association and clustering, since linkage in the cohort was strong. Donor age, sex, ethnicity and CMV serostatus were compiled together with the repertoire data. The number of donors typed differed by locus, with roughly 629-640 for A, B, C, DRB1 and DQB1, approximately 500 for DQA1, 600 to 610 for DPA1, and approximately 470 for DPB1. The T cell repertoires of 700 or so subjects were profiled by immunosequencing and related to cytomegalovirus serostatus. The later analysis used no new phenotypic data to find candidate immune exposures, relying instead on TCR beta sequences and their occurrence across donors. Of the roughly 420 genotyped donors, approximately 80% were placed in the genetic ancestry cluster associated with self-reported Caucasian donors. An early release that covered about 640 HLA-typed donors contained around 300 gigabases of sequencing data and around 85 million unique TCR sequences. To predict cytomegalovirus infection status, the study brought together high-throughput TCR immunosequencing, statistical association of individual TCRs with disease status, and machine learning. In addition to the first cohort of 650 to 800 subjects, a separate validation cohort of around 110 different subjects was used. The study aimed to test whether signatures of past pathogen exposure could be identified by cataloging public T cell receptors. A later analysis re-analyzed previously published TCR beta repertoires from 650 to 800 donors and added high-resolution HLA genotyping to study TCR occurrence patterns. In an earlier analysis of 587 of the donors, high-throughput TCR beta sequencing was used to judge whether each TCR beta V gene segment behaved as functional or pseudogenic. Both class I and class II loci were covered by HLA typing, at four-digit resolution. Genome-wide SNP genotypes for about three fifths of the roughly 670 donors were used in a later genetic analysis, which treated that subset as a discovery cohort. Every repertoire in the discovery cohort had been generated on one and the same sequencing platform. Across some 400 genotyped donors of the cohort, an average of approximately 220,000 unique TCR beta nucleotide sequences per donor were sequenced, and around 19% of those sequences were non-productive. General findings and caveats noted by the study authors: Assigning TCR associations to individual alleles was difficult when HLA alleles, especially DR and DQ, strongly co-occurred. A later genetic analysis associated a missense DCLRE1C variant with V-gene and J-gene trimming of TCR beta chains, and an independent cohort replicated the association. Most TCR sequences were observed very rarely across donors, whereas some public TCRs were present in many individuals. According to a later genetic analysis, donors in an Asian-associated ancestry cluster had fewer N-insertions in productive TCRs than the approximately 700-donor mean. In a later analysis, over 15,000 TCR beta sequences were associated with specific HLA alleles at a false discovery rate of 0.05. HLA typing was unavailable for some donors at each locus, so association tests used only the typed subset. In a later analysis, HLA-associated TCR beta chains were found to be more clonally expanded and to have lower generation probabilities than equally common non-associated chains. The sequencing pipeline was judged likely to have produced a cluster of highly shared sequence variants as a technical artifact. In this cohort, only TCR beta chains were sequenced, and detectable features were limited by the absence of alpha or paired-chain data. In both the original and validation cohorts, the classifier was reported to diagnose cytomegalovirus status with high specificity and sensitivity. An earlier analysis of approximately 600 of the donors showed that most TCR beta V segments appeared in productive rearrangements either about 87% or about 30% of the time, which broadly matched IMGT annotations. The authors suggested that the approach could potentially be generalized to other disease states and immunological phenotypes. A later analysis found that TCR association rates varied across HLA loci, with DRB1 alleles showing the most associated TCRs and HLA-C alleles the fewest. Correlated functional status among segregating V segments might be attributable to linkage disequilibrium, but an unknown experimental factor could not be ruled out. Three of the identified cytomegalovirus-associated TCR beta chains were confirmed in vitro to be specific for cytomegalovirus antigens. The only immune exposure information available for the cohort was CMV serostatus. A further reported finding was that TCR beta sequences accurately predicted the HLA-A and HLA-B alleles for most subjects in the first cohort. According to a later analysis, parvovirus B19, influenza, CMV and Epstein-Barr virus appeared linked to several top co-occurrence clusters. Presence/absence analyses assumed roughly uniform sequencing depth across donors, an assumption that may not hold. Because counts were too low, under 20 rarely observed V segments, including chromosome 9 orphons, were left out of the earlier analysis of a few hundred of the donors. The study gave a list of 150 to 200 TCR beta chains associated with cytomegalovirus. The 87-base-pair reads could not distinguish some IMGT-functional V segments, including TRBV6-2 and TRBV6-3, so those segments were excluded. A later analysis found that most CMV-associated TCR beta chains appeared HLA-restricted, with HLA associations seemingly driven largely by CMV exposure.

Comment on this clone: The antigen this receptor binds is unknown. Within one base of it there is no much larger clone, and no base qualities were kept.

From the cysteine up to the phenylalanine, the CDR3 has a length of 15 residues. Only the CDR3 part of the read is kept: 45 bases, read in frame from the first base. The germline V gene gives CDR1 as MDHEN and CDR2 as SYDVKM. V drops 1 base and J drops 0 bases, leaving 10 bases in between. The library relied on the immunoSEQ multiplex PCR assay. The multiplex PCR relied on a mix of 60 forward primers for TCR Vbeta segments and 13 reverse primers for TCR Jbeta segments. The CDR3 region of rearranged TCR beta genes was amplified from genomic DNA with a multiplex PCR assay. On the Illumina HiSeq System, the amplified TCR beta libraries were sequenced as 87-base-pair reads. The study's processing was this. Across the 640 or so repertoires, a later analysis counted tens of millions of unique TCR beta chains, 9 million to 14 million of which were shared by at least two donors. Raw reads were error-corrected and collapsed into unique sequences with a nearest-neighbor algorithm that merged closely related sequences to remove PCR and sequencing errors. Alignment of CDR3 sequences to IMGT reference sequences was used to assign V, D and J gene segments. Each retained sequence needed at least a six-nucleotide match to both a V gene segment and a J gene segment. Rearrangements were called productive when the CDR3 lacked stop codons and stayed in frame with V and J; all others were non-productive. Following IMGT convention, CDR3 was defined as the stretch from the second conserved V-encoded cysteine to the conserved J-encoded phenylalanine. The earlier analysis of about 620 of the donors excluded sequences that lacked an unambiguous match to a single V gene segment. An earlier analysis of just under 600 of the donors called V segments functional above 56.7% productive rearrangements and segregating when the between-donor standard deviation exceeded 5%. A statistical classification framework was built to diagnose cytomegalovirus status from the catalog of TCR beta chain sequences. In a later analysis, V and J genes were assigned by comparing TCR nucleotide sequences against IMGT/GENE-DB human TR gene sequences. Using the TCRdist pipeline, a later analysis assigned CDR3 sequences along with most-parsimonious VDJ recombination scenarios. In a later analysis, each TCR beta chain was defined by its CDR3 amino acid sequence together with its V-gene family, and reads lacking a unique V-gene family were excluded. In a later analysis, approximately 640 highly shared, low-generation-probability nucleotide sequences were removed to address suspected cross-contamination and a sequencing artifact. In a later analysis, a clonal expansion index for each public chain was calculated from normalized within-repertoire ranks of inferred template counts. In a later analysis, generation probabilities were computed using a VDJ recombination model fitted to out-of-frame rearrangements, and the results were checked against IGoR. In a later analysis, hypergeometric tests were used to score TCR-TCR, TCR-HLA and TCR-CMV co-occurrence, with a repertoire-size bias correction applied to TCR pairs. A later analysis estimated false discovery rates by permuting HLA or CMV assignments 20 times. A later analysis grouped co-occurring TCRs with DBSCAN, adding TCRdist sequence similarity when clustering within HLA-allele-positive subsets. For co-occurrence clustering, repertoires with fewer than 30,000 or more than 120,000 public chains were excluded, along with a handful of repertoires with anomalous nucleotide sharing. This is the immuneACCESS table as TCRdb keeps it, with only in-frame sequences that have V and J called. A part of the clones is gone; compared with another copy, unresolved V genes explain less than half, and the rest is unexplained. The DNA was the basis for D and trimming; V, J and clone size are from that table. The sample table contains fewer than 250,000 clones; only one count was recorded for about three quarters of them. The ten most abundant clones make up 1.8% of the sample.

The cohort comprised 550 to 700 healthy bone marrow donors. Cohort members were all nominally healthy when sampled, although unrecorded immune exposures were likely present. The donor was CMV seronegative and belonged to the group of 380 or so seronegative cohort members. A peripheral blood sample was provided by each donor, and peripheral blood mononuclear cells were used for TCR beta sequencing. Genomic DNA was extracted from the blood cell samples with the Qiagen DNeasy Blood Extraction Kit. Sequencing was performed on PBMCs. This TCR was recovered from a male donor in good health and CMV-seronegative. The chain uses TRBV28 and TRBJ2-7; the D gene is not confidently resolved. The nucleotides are TGTGCCAGCAGTTTATCGCCTACGAGCTCCTACGAGCAGTACTTC. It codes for CASSLSPTSSYEQYF.